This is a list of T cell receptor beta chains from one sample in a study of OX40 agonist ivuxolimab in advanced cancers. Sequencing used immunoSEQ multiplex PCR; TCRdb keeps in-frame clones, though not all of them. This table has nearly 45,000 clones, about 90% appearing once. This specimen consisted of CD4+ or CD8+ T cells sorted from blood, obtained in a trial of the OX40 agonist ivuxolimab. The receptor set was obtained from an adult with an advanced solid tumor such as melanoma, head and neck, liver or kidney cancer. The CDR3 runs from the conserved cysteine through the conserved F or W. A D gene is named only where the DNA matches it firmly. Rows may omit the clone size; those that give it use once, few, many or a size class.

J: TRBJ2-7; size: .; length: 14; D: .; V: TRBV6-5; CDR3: CASSYSTGIGEQYF; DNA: TGTGCCAGCAGTTACTCTACAGGGATCGGGGAGCAGTACTTC
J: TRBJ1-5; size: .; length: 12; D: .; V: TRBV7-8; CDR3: CASSPLNQPQHF; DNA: TGTGCCAGCAGCCCCCTAAATCAGCCCCAGCATTTT
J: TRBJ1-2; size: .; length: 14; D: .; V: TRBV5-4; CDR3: CASSPGGENYGYTF; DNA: TGTGCCAGCAGCCCGGGTGGGGAAAACTATGGCTACACCTTC
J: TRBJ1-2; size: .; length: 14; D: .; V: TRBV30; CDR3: CAWNLQDSIYGYTF; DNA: TGTGCCTGGAACCTCCAGGACAGCATCTATGGCTACACCTTC
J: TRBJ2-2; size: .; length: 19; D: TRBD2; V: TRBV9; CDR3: CASSGGGASGRSGTGELFF; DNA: TGTGCCAGCAGCGGAGGGGGGGCTAGCGGGAGGTCAGGCACCGGGGAGCTGTTTTTT
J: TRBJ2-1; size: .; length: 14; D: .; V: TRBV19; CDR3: CASSIAGSYNEQFF; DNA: TGTGCCAGTAGTATAGCTGGCAGCTACAATGAGCAGTTCTTC
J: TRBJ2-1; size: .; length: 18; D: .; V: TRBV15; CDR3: CATSRDTADSLNTNEQFF; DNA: TGTGCCACCAGCAGAGATACGGCGGACTCTTTAAATACGAATGAGCAGTTCTTC
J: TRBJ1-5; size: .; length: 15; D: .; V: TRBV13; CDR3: CASSLGTDSNQPQHF; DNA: TGTGCCAGCAGCTTAGGCACGGATAGCAATCAGCCCCAGCATTTT
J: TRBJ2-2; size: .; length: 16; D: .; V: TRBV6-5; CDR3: CASSYSSGGGAGELFF; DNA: TGTGCCAGCAGTTACTCGAGCGGAGGGGGGGCCGGGGAGCTGTTTTTT
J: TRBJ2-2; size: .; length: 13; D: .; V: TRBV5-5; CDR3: CASSPGTTGELFF; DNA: TGTGCCAGCAGCCCCGGGACTACCGGGGAGCTGTTTTTT
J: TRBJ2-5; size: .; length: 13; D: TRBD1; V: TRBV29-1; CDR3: CSVNTGARETQYF; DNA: TGCAGCGTTAATACAGGGGCCCGGGAGACCCAGTACTTC
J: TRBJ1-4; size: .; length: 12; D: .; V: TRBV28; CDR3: CASSATNEKLFF; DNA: TGTGCCAGCAGTGCAACTAATGAAAAACTGTTTTTT
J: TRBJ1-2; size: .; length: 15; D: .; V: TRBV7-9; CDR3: CASSQGAGSNYGYTF; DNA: TGTGCCAGCAGCCAAGGGGCGGGATCTAACTATGGCTACACCTTC
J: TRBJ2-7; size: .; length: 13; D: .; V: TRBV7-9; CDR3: CASRLGSSYEQYF; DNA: TGTGCCAGCAGGTTGGGATCATCCTACGAGCAGTACTTC
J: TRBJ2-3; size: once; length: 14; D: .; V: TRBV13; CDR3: CASSFGTPGDTQYF; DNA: TGTGCCAGCAGCTTCGGGACCCCGGGCGATACGCAGTATTTT
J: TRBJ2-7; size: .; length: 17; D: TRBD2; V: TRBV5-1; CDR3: CASSTGASGVVLREQYF; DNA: TGCGCCAGCAGCACAGGCGCTAGCGGGGTGGTATTACGCGAGCAGTACTTC
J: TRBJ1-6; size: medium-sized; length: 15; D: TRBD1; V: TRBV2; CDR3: CASSDMTGGISPLHF; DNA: TGTGCCAGCAGTGATATGACAGGGGGCATTTCACCCCTCCACTTT
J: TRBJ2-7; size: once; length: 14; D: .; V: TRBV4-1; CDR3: CASSLGGEVDEQYF; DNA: TGCGCCAGCAGTCTAGGGGGGGAAGTTGACGAGCAGTACTTC
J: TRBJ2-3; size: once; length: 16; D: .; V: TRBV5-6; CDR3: CASSFGVRSSTDTQYF; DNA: TGTGCCAGCAGCTTTGGTGTCAGGTCTAGCACAGATACGCAGTATTTT
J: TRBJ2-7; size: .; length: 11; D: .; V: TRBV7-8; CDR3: CAIQEGSRQYF; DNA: TGTGCCATTCAGGAGGGCTCCCGGCAGTACTTC
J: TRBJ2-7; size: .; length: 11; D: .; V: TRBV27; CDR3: CASSFLNEQYF; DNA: TGTGCCAGCAGTTTTTTGAACGAGCAGTACTTC
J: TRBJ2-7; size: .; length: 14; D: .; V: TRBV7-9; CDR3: CASSLVVSSYEQYF; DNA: TGTGCCAGCAGCTTGGTGGTGTCGAGCTACGAGCAGTACTTC
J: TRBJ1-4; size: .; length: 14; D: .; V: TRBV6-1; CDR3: CASSWVKRDEKLFF; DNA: TGTGCCAGCAGTTGGGTCAAAAGGGATGAAAAACTGTTTTTT
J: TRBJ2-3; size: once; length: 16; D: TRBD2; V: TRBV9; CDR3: CASSPTTSGGIDTQYF; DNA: TGTGCCAGCAGCCCGACGACTAGCGGGGGGATAGATACGCAGTATTTT
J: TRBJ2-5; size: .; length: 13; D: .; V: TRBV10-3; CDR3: CAISEEPGPASYF; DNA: TGTGCCATCAGTGAGGAGCCGGGACCCGCCTCGTACTTC
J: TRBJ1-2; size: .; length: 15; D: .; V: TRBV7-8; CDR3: CASSAWTGANYGYTF; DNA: TGTGCCAGCAGCGCCTGGACGGGGGCTAACTATGGCTACACCTTC
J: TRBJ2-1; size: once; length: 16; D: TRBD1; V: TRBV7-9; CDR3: CASSLLGQGINNEQFF; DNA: TGTGCCAGCAGCTTACTCGGACAGGGGATAAACAATGAGCAGTTCTTC
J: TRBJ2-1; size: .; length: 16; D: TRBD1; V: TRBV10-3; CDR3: CAISGLETGPYNEQFF; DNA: TGTGCCATCAGTGGGTTGGAGACAGGGCCCTACAATGAGCAGTTCTTC
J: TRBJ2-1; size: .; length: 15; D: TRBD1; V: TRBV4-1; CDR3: CASSHAQDRGNEQFF; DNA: TGCGCCAGCAGCCACGCCCAGGACAGGGGTAATGAGCAGTTCTTC
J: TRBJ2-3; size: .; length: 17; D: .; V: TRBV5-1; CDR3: CASSLEGGLLSTDTQYF; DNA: TGCGCCAGCAGCTTGGAGGGGGGACTCCTGAGCACAGATACGCAGTATTTT